These T cell receptor beta chains were read from a single sample in a study of blood T cell repertoires in COVID-19. The method was immunoSEQ multiplex PCR; TCRdb's version includes in-frame clones alone and lacks a portion of them. The sample carries around 230,000 clones, roughly 91% recorded once. The sample was PBMCs or T cells enriched from blood (not recorded which). The receptors were sampled from a woman between 25 and 40 years old with acute COVID-19. Both conserved end residues are trimmed from each CDR3. Each record gives: V gene, J gene, CDR3 protein.

TRBV28	TRBJ2-2	ASSGGARNTGELF
TRBV19	TRBJ1-2	ASSIVAGGISGYT
TRBV5-8	TRBJ1-4	ASDRQAPYEKLF
TRBV18	TRBJ2-6	ASDRERGANVLT
TRBV10-3	TRBJ1-1	AISERTVNTEAF
TRBV29-1	TRBJ2-3	SVATGGGTDTQY
TRBV18	TRBJ1-4	ASSLESTGESEKLF
TRBV27	TRBJ1-2	ASSSGRSNYGYT
TRBV21-1	TRBJ1-4	ASSTQTGQGEKLF
TRBV19	TRBJ1-5	ATRSLSGNQPQH
TRBV6-5	TRBJ2-2	ASRPQGSSWELF
TRBV5-1	TRBJ2-7	ASSSWTGGPSYEQY
TRBV11-3	TRBJ2-1	ASSLDRGNEQF
TRBV7-8	TRBJ2-3	ASSRLRGGFTDTQY
TRBV5-5	TRBJ1-2	ASSAGQRNYGYT
TRBV5-4	TRBJ1-4	ASSWRQGGTNEKLF
TRBV10-3	TRBJ2-3	AISELWTSGEGYTQY
TRBV20-1	TRBJ2-7	SAPGGDEQY
TRBV9	TRBJ1-5	ASSVGSGAYSNQPQH
TRBV30	TRBJ1-1	AWFTGGSGTEAF
TRBV7-2	TRBJ2-7	ASSPQVGEQY
TRBV3-1/TRBV3-2	TRBJ2-2	ASSQDPHRPNTGELF
TRBV5-1	TRBJ1-2	ASSKEGQPNYGYT
TRBV14	TRBJ1-4	ASSQRGYTNEKLF
TRBV29-1	TRBJ2-7	SVEGGNSYEQY
TRBV5-1	TRBJ1-4	ASSREGRQFSLGPNEKLF
TRBV19	TRBJ1-5	ASSNIGGGQPQH
TRBV4-3	TRBJ2-7	ASSQTGFYEQY
TRBV5-6	TRBJ2-1	ASSPGTRDNEQF
TRBV24-1	TRBJ1-2	ATSDRAPRGTSYT
TRBV10-1	TRBJ2-1	ASSDEGGSYNEQF
TRBV9	TRBJ1-4	ASSVQGEKLF
TRBV3-1/TRBV3-2	TRBJ1-1	ASSQSDRAPEAF
TRBV27	TRBJ2-5	ASTARTEGWGRGTQY
TRBV28	TRBJ1-5	ASSRTGYGAQH
TRBV20-1	TRBJ2-7	SAGGLVEQY
TRBV6-2/TRBV6-3	TRBJ2-7	ASSYFGQGAYEQY
TRBV7-9	TRBJ1-5	ASSLGQVEQPQH
TRBV5-1	TRBJ2-7	ASSFGTEEGEQY
TRBV15	TRBJ1-4	ATSRDRIGDEKLF
TRBV9	TRBJ1-1	ASSAGQRMNTEAF
TRBV7-5	TRBJ2-7	VRSLPGRDSYEQY
TRBV19	TRBJ1-1	ASSTDTEAF
TRBV7-6	TRBJ2-2	ASSLTGLAGGFANTGELF
TRBV14	TRBJ2-7	ASSQVATGTYEQY
TRBV7-3	TRBJ2-1	ASSLTSGTSDEQF
TRBV6-4	TRBJ2-3	ASSDQTSGGADTQY
TRBV5-6	TRBJ2-5	ASSHQPLGRLGLETQY
TRBV9	TRBJ2-2	ASSPRTSGTGELF
TRBV19	TRBJ1-2	ASAPTAILYYGYT
TRBV5-6	TRBJ1-4	ASSFREKLF
TRBV3-1/TRBV3-2	TRBJ2-7	ASSRIRDTGSYEQY
TRBV19	TRBJ1-1	ASNTLMREEKTEAF
TRBV24-1	TRBJ1-5	ATSDSPSGEPQH
TRBV5-1	TRBJ2-3	ASSLGTSGGLSTDTQY
TRBV7-9	TRBJ2-7	ASSLGTREQY
TRBV6-5	TRBJ1-1	AIMRNTEAF
TRBV28	TRBJ1-4	ASSRQGRPTNEKLF
TRBV30	TRBJ1-5	AWSVPRNNQPQH